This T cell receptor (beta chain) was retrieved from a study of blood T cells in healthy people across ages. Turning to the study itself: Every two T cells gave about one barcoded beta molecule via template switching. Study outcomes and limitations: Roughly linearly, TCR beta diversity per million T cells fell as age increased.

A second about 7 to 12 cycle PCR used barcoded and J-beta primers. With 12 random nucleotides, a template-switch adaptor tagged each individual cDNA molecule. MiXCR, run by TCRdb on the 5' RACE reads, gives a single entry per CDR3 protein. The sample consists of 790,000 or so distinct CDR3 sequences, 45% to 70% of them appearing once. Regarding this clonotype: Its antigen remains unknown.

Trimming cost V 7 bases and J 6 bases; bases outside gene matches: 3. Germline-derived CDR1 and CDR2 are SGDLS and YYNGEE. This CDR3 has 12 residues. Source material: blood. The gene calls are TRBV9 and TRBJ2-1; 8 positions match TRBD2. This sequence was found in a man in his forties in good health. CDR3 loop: CASGTSSNEQFF. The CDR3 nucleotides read TGTGCCAGCGGGACTAGTTCCAATGAGCAGTTCTTC.